This TCR beta chain was retrieved from a study of blood T cell repertoires in COVID-19. Turning to the study itself: Material from acute and convalescent COVID-19 was sourced from the United States, Italy and Spain.

Libraries were prepared by immunoSEQ multiplex PCR; TCRdb keeps only in-frame clonotypes and omits some of them. This sample has about 120,000 clones; about 90% occur once, and the top ten carry more than 6%. V lost 5 bases to trimming and J lost 5 bases; unmatched junction nucleotides: 11. CDR3 size: 17 residues. Germline CDR1 and CDR2: SGHNT and YENEEA. The chain employs TRBV11-3 and TRBJ1-4, with 10 bases that match TRBD1. This clonotype was obtained from a human donor in a cohort sampled during active COVID-19. Sequencing was carried out using peripheral blood. The CDR3 is CASSGDRGPPRNEKLFF. CDR3 sequence (DNA): TGTGCCAGCAGCGGGGACAGGGGTCCCCCTCGCAATGAAAAACTGTTTTTT.